These 6 T cell receptor beta chains originate from one sample sequenced in a study of early T cells in non-severe SARS-CoV-2 infection. Using its own MiXCR run on the 5' RACE reads, TCRdb lists one record per CDR3 protein. The table includes over 50,000 distinct CDR3 sequences, about 10% detected once. Sequencing was done on a sample of whole blood. The receptors derive from an adult who was a healthcare worker with PCR-confirmed SARS-CoV-2 infection or an uninfected control (not recorded which).

This clonotype was detected a few times. The rearrangement uses TRBV2 and TRBJ2-7; TRBD1 or TRBD2 may be the D gene (5 bases each). Trimming removed 3 bases from V and 0 bases from J, with 6 bases in between. The germline V gene encodes CDR1 SNHLY and CDR2 FYNNEI. The CDR3 is made up of 13 amino acids. CDR3 loop: CASSEGVSYEQYF. Written as DNA, the CDR3 is TGTGCCAGCAGTGAGGGGGTCTCCTACGAGCAGTACTTC.

This clonotype has only one observation. A much bigger clone sits one base away, suggesting this may be a read error. This chain connects TRBV7-3 to TRBJ2-3, with D unclear. CDR3 length: 14 residues. Germline loops: CDR1 SGHTA, CDR2 FQGTGA. The CDR3 nucleotides are TGTGTCAGCAGCTCGGACGGGTTCGGGGATACGCAGTATTTT. As protein: CVSSSDGFGDTQYF.

A remark on this clonotype: One base away lies a much larger clone, so this may be a sequencing read error. The V gene is TRBV12-3 or TRBV12-4, the J gene TRBJ1-1; TRBD1 is a possible D gene (6 bases). V was trimmed by 2 bases and J by 6 bases, leaving 13 bases between them. The CDR3 runs 14 residues. In DNA, the CDR3 is TGTGCCAGCAGTTTACGGGGGGCGTACGCTGAAGCTTTCTTT. Protein product: CASSLRGAYAEAFF.

This chain connects TRBV20-1 to TRBJ1-6; D remains unclear. From germline, CDR1 is DFQATT and CDR2 SNEGSKA (reference sequence). Trimming removed 2 bases from V and 0 bases from J, with 8 bases in between. The CDR3 consists of 15 residues. CDR3 nucleotides: TGCAGTGCTAGAACCAGTAGCTCCTATAATTCACCCCTCCACTTT. Amino acid sequence: CSARTSSSYNSPLHF.

The chain employs TRBV7-8 and TRBJ1-2; a weak D match, TRBD1 (5 bases). The V and J ends lost 1 base and 4 bases respectively, with 13 bases between them. CDR1 is SGHVS, CDR2 FQNEAQ, per germline. The CDR3 contains 15 residues. CDR3 residues: CASSLGRGSSYGYTF. The CDR3 DNA reads as TGTGCCAGCAGCTTAGGGAGGGGTAGTAGCTATGGCTACACCTTC.

At least ten counts were recorded for this clonotype. This rearrangement joins TRBV4-3 to TRBJ2-7; 7 bases fit TRBD1. Germline assignment: CDR1 LGHNA and CDR2 YSLEER. There are 17 residues in the CDR3. The trim removed 0 bases at V and 3 bases at J, leaving 11 bases unmatched. CDR3 nucleotide sequence: TGCGCCAGCAGCCAAGATAGAGTCGCAGGGGGTAGCTACGAGCAGTACTTC. Its translation is CASSQDRVAGGSYEQYF.